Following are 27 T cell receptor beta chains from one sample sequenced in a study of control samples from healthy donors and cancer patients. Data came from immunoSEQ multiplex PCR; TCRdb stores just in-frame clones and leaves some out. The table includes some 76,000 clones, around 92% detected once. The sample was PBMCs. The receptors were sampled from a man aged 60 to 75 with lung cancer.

The CDR3 here is CASGLSVGLDRPNILRSEQYV. As DNA, the CDR3 is TGTGCTAGTGGTTTGTCGGTTGGTTTGGACAGGCCCAATATTTTGCGATCCGAGCAGTACGTC. This chain uses TRBV12-5 with TRBJ2-7, with 7 bases lining up with TRBD1. Germline lookup yields CDR1 LGHNT and CDR2 FRNRAP. Trimming removed 2 bases from V and 6 bases from J; junction bases left unmatched: 28. The CDR3 extends over 21 amino acids.

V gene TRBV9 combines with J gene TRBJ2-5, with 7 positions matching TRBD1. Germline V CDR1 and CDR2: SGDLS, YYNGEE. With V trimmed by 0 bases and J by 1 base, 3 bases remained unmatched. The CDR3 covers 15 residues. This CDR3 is CASSVVAGGQETQYF. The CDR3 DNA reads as TGTGCCAGCAGCGTAGTGGCAGGGGGCCAAGAGACCCAGTACTTC.

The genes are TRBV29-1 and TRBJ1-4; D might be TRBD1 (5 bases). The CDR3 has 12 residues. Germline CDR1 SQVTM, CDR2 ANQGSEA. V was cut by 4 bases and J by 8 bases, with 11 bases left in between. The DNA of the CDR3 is TGCAGCGTTGCTGGACAAAGAGAAAAACTGTTTTTT. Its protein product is CSVAGQREKLFF.

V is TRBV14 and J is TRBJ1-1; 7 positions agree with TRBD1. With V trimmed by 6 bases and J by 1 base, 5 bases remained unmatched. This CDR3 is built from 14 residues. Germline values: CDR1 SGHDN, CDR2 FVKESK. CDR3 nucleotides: TGTGCCAGCAGTATGGGACAGCCGAACACTGAAGCTTTCTTT. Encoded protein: CASSMGQPNTEAFF.

The chain's CDR3 is CASSLVGHLTDSTDTQYF. In DNA, the CDR3 is TGCGCCAGCAGCTTGGTCGGACACCTGACTGATAGCACAGATACGCAGTATTTT. The chain couples TRBV5-1 to TRBJ2-3; possibly TRBD1 for D (5 bases). V was clipped by 0 bases and J by 0 bases, with 17 bases between them. The CDR3 length is 18 residues. Germline V gene sequence: CDR1 SGHRS, CDR2 YFSETQ.

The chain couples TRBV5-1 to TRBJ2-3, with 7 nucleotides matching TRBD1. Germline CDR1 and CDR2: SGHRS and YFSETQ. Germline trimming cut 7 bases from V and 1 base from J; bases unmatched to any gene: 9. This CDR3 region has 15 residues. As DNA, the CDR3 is TGCGCCAGCTGTCCTACAGGGGCCGGCACAGATACGCAGTATTTT. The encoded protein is CASCPTGAGTDTQYF.

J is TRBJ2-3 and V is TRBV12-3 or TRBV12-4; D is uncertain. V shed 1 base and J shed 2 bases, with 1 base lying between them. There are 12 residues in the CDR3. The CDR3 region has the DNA TGTGCCAGCAGTTTAGTCACAGATACGCAGTATTTT. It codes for CASSLVTDTQYF.

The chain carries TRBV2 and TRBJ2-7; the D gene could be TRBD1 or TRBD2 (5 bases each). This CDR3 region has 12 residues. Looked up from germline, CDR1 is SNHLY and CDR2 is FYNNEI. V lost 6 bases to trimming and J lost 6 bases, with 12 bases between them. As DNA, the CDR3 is TGTGCCAGCAGGGGTGGGGGAAGCGAGCAGTACTTC. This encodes CASRGGGSEQYF.

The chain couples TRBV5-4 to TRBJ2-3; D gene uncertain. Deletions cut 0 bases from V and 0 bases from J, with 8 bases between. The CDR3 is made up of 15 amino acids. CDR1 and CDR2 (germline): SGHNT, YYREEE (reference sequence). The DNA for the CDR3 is TGTGCCAGCAGCTTGGGGTGGGGAAGCACAGATACGCAGTATTTT. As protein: CASSLGWGSTDTQYF.

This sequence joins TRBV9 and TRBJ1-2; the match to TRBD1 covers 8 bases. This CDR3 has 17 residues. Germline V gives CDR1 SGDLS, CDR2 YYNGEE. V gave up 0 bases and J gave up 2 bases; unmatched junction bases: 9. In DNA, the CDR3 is TGTGCCAGCAGCGTAGAGCTTAGGACAGGGCCGAACTATGGCTACACCTTC. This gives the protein CASSVELRTGPNYGYTF.

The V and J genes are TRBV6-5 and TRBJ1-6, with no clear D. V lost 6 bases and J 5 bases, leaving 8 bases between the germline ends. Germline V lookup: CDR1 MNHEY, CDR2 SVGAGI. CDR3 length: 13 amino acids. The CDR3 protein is CASRQDHNSPLHF. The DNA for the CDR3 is TGTGCCAGCAGGCAGGACCATAATTCACCCCTCCACTTT.

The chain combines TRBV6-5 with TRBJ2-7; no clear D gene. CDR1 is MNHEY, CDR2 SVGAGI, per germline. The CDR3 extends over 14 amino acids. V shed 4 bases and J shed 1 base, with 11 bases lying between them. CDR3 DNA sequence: TGTGCCAGCAGTTCCGCTGGAATTTCCTACGAGCAGTACTTC. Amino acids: CASSSAGISYEQYF.

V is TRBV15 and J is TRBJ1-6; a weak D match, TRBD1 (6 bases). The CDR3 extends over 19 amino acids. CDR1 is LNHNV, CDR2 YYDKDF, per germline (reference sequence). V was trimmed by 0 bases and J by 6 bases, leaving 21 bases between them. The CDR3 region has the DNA TGTGCCACCAGCAGAGATCGGCCGGGGGCAGGGACCTTTAATTCACCCCTCCACTTT. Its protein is CATSRDRPGAGTFNSPLHF.

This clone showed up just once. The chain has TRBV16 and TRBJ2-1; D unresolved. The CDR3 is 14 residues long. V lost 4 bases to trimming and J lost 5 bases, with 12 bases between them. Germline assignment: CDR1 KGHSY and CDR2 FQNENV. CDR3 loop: CASSPSPAHNEQFF. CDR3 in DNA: TGTGCCAGCAGCCCCTCCCCCGCCCACAATGAGCAGTTCTTC.

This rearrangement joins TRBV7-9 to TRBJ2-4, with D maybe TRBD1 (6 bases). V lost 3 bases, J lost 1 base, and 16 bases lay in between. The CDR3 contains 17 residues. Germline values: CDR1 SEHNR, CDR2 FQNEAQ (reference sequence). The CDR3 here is CASSFGQGSLAKNIQYF. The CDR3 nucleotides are TGTGCCAGCAGCTTCGGCCAGGGGAGTTTGGCCAAAAACATTCAGTACTTC.

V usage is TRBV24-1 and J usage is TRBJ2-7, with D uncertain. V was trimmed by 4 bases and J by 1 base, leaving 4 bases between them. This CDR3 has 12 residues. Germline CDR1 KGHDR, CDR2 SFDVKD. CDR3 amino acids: CATSEASYEQYV. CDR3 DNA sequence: TGTGCCACCAGTGAGGCATCCTACGAGCAGTACGTC.

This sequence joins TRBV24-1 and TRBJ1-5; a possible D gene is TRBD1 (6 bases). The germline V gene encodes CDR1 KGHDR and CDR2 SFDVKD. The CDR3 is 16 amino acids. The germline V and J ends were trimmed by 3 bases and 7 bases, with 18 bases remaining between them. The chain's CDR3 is CATSDPLGGHGQPQHF. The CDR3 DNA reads TGTGCCACCAGTGATCCTCTGGGGGGGCATGGGCAGCCCCAGCATTTT.

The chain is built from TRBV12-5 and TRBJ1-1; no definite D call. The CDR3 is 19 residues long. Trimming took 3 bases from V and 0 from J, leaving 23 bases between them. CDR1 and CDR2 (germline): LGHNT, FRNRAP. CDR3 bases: TGTGCTAGTGGTTTCCGGGAGGACGGCAGGCTCTATATGAACACTGAAGCTTTCTTT. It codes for CASGFREDGRLYMNTEAFF.

CDR3 DNA: TGTGCAAGTCGCTTAGGGGGAAACACCGGGGAGCTGTTTTTT. This codes for CASRLGGNTGELFF. The genes are TRBV12-2 and TRBJ2-2. TRBV12-2 is shown as a pseudogene. The CDR3 runs to 14 residues.

This CDR3 is CASSESGPNNEQFF. In DNA, the CDR3 is TGTGCCAGCTCCGAATCGGGACCGAACAATGAGCAGTTCTTC. The chain links TRBV6-5 to TRBJ2-1; D could derive from TRBD1 or TRBD2 (5 bases each). The germline CDR1 and CDR2 sequences are MNHEY and SVGAGI. Trimming pared 8 bases from V and 5 bases from J, leaving 16 bases between. The CDR3 totals 14 residues.

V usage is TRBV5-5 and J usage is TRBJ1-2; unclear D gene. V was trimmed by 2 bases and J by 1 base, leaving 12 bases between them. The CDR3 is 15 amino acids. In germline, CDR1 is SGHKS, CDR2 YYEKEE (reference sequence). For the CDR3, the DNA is TGTGCCAGCAGCTTTGGCGGGCAAAGTAACTATGGCTACACCTTC. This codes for CASSFGGQSNYGYTF. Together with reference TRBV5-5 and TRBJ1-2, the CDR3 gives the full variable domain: DAGVTQSPTHLIKTRGQQVTLRCSPISGHKSVSWYQQVLGQGPQFIFQYYEKEERGRGNFPDRFSARQFPNYSSELNVNALLLGDSALYLCASSFGGQSNYGYTFGSGTRLTVV.

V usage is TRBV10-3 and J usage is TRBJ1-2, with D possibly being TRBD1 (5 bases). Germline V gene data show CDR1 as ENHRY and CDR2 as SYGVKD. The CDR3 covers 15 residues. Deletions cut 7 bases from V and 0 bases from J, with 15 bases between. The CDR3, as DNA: TGTGCCATCACTGAAAGGGAGGGGTCTAACTATGGCTACACCTTC. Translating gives CAITEREGSNYGYTF.

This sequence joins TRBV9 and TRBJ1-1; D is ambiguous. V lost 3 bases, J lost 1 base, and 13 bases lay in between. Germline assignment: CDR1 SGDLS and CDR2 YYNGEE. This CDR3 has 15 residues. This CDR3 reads CASSADWIQNTEAFF. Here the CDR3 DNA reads TGTGCCAGCAGCGCCGACTGGATACAGAACACTGAAGCTTTCTTT.

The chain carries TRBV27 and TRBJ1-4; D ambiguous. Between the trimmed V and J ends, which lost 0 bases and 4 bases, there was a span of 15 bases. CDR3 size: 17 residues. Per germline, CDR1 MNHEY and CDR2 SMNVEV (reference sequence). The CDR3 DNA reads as TGTGCCAGCAGTTTATCGTCGGTTCCGACGATTAATGAAAAACTGTTTTTT. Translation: CASSLSSVPTINEKLFF.

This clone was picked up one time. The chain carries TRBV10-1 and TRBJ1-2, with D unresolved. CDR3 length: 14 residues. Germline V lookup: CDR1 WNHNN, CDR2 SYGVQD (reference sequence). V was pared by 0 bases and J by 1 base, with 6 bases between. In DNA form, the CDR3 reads TGCGCCAGCAGTGAGTCAGGCGGTAACTATGGCTACACCTTC. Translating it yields CASSESGGNYGYTF.

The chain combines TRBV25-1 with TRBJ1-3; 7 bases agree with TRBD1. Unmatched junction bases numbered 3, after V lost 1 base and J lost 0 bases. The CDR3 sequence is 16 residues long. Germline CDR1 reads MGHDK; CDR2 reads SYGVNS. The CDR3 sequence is CASSEFGTVSGNTIYF. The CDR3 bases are TGTGCCAGCAGTGAATTTGGGACAGTCTCTGGAAACACCATATATTTT.

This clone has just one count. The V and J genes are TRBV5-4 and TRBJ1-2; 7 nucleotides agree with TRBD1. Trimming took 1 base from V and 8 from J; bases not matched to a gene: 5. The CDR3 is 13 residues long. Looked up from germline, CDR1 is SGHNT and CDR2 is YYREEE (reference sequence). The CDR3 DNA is TGTGCCAGCAGCTTGCGACAGGGACAGGGCTACACCTTC. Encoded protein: CASSLRQGQGYTF.